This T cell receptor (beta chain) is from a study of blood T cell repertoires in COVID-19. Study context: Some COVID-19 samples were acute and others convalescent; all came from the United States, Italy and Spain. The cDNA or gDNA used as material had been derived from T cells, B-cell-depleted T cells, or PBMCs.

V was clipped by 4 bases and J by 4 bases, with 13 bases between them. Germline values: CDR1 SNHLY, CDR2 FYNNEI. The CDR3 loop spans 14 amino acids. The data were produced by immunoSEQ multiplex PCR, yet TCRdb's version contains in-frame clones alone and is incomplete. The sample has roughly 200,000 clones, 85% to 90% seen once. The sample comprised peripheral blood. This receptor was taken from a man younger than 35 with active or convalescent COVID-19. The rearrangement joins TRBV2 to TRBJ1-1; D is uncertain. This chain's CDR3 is CASSVGGRTTEAFF. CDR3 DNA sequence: TGTGCCAGCAGTGTAGGAGGGAGGACCACTGAAGCTTTCTTT.